This T cell receptor beta chain was retrieved from a study of OX40 agonist ivuxolimab in advanced cancers. At the level of the whole study: The costimulatory receptor OX40 (CD134) was targeted by ivuxolimab, a fully human IgG2 agonistic monoclonal antibody. Intravenous ivuxolimab was administered to patients every 2 weeks at six dose levels: 0.01, 0.1, 0.3, 1.5, 3 and 10 mg/kg. Of the roughly 52 dose-escalation patients, hepatocellular carcinoma was present in around 19, melanoma in roughly 15, renal cell carcinoma in 9 and head and neck cancer in 9. A male proportion of roughly 80% and a mean age of approximately 55 years, ranging from about 20 to 85, were recorded for the dose-escalation cohort. Patients were allowed to have had prior anti-PD-1, anti-PD-L1 or anti-CTLA-4 therapy, and 40% to 45% of the dose-escalation patients had been treated with checkpoint inhibitors. Three dose-escalation patients achieved partial responses, one with hepatocellular carcinoma and two with cutaneous melanoma. Peripheral TCRbeta sequencing was intended to test whether TCR sequence diversity was altered and clonal T-cell expansion was caused by ivuxolimab. The paper describes the monotherapy dose-escalation part (N of about 52 patients) of the phase I trial of ivuxolimab.

Comment on this clone: It has no known antigen specificity. No much larger clonotype is one base removed from it; base qualities were not supplied.

CDR1 and CDR2, looked up from the germline V gene (reference sequence), are SGHKS and YYEKEE. Inclusive of the bounding cysteine and phenylalanine, the CDR3 is 14 residues long. Left in the record is the CDR3 DNA by itself, 42 bases read in frame from the first base. Ends trimmed: V by 2 bases, J by 6 bases; bases unmatched to a gene: 5. For sequencing of the TCRbeta CDR3 region, genomic DNA was extracted from the sorted cells. The immunoSEQ Assay was used for sequencing of TCRbeta CDR3 regions. TCRdb took over this immuneACCESS table, retaining in-frame rearrangements with V and J assigned. Such tables are incomplete; in checked studies, under half of the missing clones stem from an unresolved V gene, and the remainder is unexplained. This sample comprises 60,000 or so clones, 92% of them detected only once. The top ten constitute about a quarter of the sample. The paper as a whole reports these results and caveats: The antigen specificity of the peripheral T cells that underwent clonal expansion was not determined. At doses of 0.1 to 3.0 mg/kg, clonal expansion of both CD4+ and CD8+ blood T cells was observed from baseline to week 6. In partial responders in the 0.1-3.0 mg/kg groups, normalized peripheral clonal expansion was found to be among the lowest, especially among CD8+ T cells. Low levels of normalized T-cell clonal expansion were also seen in some patients who did not respond. On average, CD8+ T cells showed more expanded clones than CD4+ T cells after ivuxolimab.

The trial excluded patients who had a history of autoimmune disease or were on systemic immunosuppression. Peripheral blood for TCR sequencing was collected from all dose cohorts at baseline, on cycle 4 day 1, and on cycle 7 day 1. Samples came from an open-label, multicenter, first-in-human phase I dose-escalation trial of ivuxolimab. The trial enrolled adults with locally advanced or metastatic head and neck squamous cell, hepatocellular, melanoma or renal cell carcinoma. Before TCR sequencing, CD4+ T cells and CD8+ T cells from peripheral blood were sorted into separate populations. This sequence uses TRBV5-5 and TRBJ2-7, with TRBD1 identical over 10 junction bases. The material sequenced was CD4+ or CD8+ T cells sorted from blood, taken in a trial of the OX40 agonist ivuxolimab. This receptor was obtained from an adult with an advanced solid tumor such as melanoma, head and neck, liver or kidney cancer. The CDR3: CASSFGTGVGEQYF. The DNA reads TGTGCCAGCAGCTTCGGGACAGGGGTAGGCGAGCAGTACTTC.